Only one count was recorded for the clone carrying this TCR beta chain. This record belongs to a study of blood T cell repertoires in COVID-19. At the level of the study: Material from acute and convalescent COVID-19 was sourced from the United States, Italy and Spain.

Profiling relied on immunoSEQ multiplex PCR, and the TCRdb table lists in-frame clones only, not all of them. Of about 140,000 clones listed, about 80% are singletons. Unmatched junction bases numbered 6, after V lost 5 bases and J lost 4 bases. The CDR3 is made up of 16 amino acids. Germline values: CDR1 LNHDA, CDR2 SQIVND (reference sequence). The receptor's source is a human donor in a cohort sampled during active COVID-19. Sequenced input: peripheral blood. The chain employs TRBV19 and TRBJ2-5; TRBD2 agrees at 14 bases. CDR3 DNA sequence: TGTGCCAGTAGTCTAGGGACTAGCGGGGGAGGAGAGACCCAGTACTTC. It codes for CASSLGTSGGGETQYF.